The sequence of this T cell receptor (beta chain) was determined in a study of blood T cells in healthy people across ages. Broader study findings: Strong correlation existed between TCR beta diversity and naive T cell percentage. Per million T cells, TCR beta diversity dropped roughly linearly as age increased.

The use of a sample-barcoded 5' primer and a J-beta primer mix characterized a second PCR of about 6 to 12 cycles. Through a template-switch adaptor with 12 random nucleotides, each cDNA molecule received a tag. TCRdb recomputed calls from the 5' RACE reads with MiXCR, one row per CDR3 protein. The sample consists of roughly 550,000 distinct CDR3 sequences, nearly 25% of them appearing once. Comments on this clonotype: Its specificity is not known.

The same specimen was also included in a second study, on T cells of mothers and their children. Per that paper: For unrelated pairs as for related ones, thymic selection shapes TCR recombination output similarly.

The clonotype originates from a boy younger than 18 in good health. The sample comprised blood.

Here the CDR3 reads CASSFLGQNTEAFF. For the CDR3, the DNA is TGTGCCAGCAGTTTCTTGGGACAGAACACTGAAGCTTTCTTT. V gene TRBV28 combines with J gene TRBJ1-1; TRBD1 might be the D (6 bases). V was cut by 3 bases and J by 1 base, with 9 bases left in between. The CDR3 contains 14 residues. Germline assignment: CDR1 MDHEN and CDR2 SYDVKM.